Listed below are T cell receptor beta chains from one sample, sequenced in a study of cytomegalovirus exposure and HLA in healthy donors. TCRdb's copy holds only in-frame clones and misses some; the assay was immunoSEQ multiplex PCR. In the table there are about 260,000 clones, 84% of which are singletons. Specimen: PBMCs. Receptors originate from a woman aged 35 to 49 in good health and CMV-seropositive. Both conserved end residues are part of each CDR3. Fields, in order: J gene, CDR3 length, V gene, CDR3 protein.

TRBJ2-1	14	TRBV11-3	CASEREASYNEQFF
TRBJ2-2	15	TRBV6-6	CASSPQGTNTGELFF
TRBJ2-3	14	TRBV4-3	CASSQEGGADTQYF
TRBJ1-5	17	TRBV19	CASSIGGGGRSNQPQHF
TRBJ2-3	16	TRBV6-6	CASRGGDGRALDTQYF
TRBJ2-1	16	TRBV28	CASSLGGSHPYNEQFF
TRBJ1-2	12	TRBV7-9	CASSSGGQGYTF
TRBJ2-2	12	TRBV7-9	CASSRDTGELFF
TRBJ1-1	14	TRBV30	CAWSVMTMNTEAFF
TRBJ2-6	18	TRBV11-2	CASSARGKHTSGANVLTF
TRBJ2-1	16	TRBV5-1	CASSSTSGPFYNEQFF
TRBJ1-3	15	TRBV19	CASSPQRPSGNTIYF
TRBJ1-2	15	TRBV28	CASSSTQGEGYGYTF
TRBJ1-6	14	TRBV28	CASSLTGGDSPLHF
TRBJ2-3	14	TRBV2	CASRPDRSTDTQYF
TRBJ1-1	16	TRBV4-2	CASSQARDRGRPEAFF
TRBJ1-5	16	TRBV18	CASSPLPARDNQPQHF
TRBJ2-7	14	TRBV6-6	CASRRRGLNDEQYF
TRBJ2-1	15	TRBV7-9	CSSSQTGELYNEQFF
TRBJ2-1	16	TRBV5-1	CASSFGVAGGNNEQFF
TRBJ1-4	20	TRBV30	CAWSATLRTGTPTGNEKLFF
TRBJ2-1	13	TRBV19	CASSTPELYEQFF
TRBJ2-1	15	TRBV7-2	CASSVTSGMTYEQFF
TRBJ2-7	17	TRBV14	CASSQGLYGGGSYEQYF
TRBJ1-6	14	TRBV5-4	CASSLGGFNSPLHF
TRBJ1-1	17	TRBV5-4	CASSFLNSGTGDREAFF
TRBJ1-1	14	TRBV19	CASSGHSWGTEAFF
TRBJ2-1	15	TRBV10-3	CAVGTSGSRYNEQFF
TRBJ2-7	15	TRBV14	CASSQGLPGVGEQYF
TRBJ2-7	13	TRBV21-1	CASIVQGPYEQYF
TRBJ1-2	17	TRBV19	CASSLTHSTGANYGYTF
TRBJ1-3	15	TRBV5-1	CASSFLGLSGNTIYF
TRBJ2-7	11	TRBV28	CASSFRYEQYF
TRBJ1-1	14	TRBV28	CASRGGGRGTEAFF
TRBJ2-5	14	TRBV30	CAWSKRGPRETQYF
TRBJ2-3	16	TRBV7-2	CASSPQRSGSTDTQYF
TRBJ2-1	15	TRBV7-6	CASSYGTSGNGEQFF
TRBJ2-7	14	TRBV6-5	CASNPSGTSYEQYF
TRBJ2-2	16	TRBV19	CASSSEAGGSPGELFF
TRBJ2-6	16	TRBV9	CASSVTAGAGANILTF
TRBJ2-7	16	TRBV5-5	CASSVTSGRAVYEQYF
TRBJ1-2	16	TRBV9	CASSVRVGQATMDYTF
TRBJ1-3	14	TRBV14	CASSQADSGNTIYF
TRBJ2-1	11	TRBV28	CASSLGREQFF
TRBJ2-7	17	TRBV18	CASSPQLTGLPLYEQYF
TRBJ2-6	18	TRBV7-7	CASSFQTSGPSGANVLTF
TRBJ1-2	14	TRBV6-5	CASSSPGTGRGYTF
TRBJ1-2	13	TRBV30	CAWSVGGPYGYTF
TRBJ1-6	14	TRBV30	CAWSRAAGNSPLHF
TRBJ2-1	15	TRBV6-1	CASSKETGRNNEQFF
TRBJ1-2	14	TRBV15	CATSRDRQTYGYTF
TRBJ2-7	13	TRBV21-1	CARLTSGTYEQYF
TRBJ1-6	12	TRBV30	CAWRGGSSPLHF